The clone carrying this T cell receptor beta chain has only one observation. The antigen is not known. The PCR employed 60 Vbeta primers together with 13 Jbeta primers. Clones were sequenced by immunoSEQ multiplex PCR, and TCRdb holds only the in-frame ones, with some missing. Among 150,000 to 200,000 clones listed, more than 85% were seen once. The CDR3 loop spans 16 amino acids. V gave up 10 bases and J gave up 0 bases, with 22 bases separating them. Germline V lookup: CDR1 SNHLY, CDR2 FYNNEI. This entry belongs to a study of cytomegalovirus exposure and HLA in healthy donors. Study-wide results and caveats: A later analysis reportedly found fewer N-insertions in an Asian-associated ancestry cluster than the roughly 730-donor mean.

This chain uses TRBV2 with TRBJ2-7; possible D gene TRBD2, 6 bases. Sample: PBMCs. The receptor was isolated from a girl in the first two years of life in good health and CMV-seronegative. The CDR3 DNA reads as TGTGCCACCACCACACCCGAGCGGGCCTTCTCCTACGAGCAGTACTTC. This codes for CATTTPERAFSYEQYF.